The sequence of this T cell receptor (beta chain) was determined in a study of blood T cells in healthy people across ages. This clonotype came up a few times. A J-beta primer mix and a sample-barcoded 5' primer were used in a second PCR of about 7 to 12 cycles. Every cDNA was tagged by a template-switch adaptor with 12 random nucleotides. TCRdb ran MiXCR on the 5' RACE reads and lists one entry per CDR3 protein. The sample has about 640,000 distinct CDR3 sequences; 58% are singletons. This CDR3 has 16 residues. Losses at the gene ends were 4 bases for V and 1 base for J; bases not matched to a gene: 8. Germline V lookup: CDR1 MGHRA, CDR2 YSYEKL.

V and J are TRBV4-1 and TRBJ2-5; 8 bases map to TRBD2. The origin of this receptor is a man in his 60s in good health. Sequencing was performed on blood. The CDR3: CASSPSGAGAQETQYF. The CDR3 DNA sequence: TGCGCCAGCAGCCCGTCGGGAGCGGGGGCCCAAGAGACCCAGTACTTC.